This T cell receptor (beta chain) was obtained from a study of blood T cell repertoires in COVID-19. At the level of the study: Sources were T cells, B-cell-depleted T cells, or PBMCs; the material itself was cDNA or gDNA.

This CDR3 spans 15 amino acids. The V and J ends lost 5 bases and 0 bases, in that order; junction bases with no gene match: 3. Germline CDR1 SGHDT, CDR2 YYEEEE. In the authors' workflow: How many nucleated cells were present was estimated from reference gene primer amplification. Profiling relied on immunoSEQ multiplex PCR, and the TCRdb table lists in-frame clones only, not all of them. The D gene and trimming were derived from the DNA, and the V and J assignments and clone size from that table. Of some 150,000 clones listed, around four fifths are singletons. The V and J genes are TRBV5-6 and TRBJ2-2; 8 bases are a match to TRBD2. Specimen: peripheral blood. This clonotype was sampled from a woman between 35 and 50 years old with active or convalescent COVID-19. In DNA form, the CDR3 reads TGTGCCAGCAGAAGACTAGCGACGAACACCGGGGAGCTGTTTTTT. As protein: CASRRLATNTGELFF.